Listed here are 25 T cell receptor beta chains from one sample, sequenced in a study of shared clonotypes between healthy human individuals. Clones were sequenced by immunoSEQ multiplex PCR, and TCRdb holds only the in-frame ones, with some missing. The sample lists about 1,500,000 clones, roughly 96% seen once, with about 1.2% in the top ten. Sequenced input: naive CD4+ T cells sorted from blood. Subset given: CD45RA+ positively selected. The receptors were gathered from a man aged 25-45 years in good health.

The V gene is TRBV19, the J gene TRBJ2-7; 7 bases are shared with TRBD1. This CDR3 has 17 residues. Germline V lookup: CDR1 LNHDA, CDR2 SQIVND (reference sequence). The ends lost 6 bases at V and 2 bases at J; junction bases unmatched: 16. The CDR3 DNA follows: TGTGCCAGTAGCCCGACGAGCGGCAGGGGGTTCCCCTACGAGCAGTACTTC. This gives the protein CASSPTSGRGFPYEQYF.

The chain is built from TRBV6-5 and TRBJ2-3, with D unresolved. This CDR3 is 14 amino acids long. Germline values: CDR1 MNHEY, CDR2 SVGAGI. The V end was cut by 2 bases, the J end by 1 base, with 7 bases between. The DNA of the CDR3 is TGTGCCAGCAGTTACGATGGAGGCACAGATACGCAGTATTTT. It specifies CASSYDGGTDTQYF.

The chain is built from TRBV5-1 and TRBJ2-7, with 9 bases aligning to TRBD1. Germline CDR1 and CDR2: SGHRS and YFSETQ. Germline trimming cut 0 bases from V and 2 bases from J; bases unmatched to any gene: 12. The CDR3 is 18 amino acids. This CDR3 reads CASSLAIPGGQGAYEQYF. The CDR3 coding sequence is TGCGCCAGCAGCTTGGCCATCCCGGGGGGACAGGGCGCCTACGAGCAGTACTTC.

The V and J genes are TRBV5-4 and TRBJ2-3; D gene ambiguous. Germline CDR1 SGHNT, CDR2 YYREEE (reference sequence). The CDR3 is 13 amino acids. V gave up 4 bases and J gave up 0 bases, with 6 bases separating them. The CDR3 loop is CASSQGSTDTQYF. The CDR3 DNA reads TGTGCCAGCAGCCAAGGGAGCACAGATACGCAGTATTTT. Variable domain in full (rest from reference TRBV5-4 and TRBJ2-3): ETGVTQSPTHLIKTRGQQVTLRCSSQSGHNTVSWYQQALGQGPQFIFQYYREEENGRGNFPPRFSGLQFPNYSSELNVNALELDDSALYLCASSQGSTDTQYFGPGTRLTVL.

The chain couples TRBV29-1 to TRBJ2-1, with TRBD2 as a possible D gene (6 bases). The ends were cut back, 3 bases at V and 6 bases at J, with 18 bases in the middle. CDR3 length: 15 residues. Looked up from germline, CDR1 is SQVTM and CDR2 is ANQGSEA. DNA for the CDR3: TGCAGCGTTGATCGGGCTCCAAGGAGGGGCAATGAGCAGTTCTTC. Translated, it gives CSVDRAPRRGNEQFF.

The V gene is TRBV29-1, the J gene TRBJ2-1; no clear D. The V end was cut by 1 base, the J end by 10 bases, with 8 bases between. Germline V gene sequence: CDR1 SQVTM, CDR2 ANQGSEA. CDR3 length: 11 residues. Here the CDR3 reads CSVEAPWEQFF. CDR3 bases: TGCAGCGTTGAAGCTCCGTGGGAGCAGTTCTTC.

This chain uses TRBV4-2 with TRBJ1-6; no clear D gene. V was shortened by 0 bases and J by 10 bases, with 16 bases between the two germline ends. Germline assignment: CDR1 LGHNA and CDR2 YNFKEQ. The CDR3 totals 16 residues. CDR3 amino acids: CASSQEAGVRRSPLHF. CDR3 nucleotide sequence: TGTGCCAGCAGCCAAGAAGCTGGCGTTAGGCGGTCACCCCTCCACTTT.

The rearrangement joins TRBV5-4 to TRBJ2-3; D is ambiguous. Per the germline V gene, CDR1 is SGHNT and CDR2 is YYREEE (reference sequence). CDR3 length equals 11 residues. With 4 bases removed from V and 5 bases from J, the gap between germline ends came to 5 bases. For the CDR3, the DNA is TGTGCCAGCAGCGCCTTAGATACGCAGTATTTT. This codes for CASSALDTQYF.

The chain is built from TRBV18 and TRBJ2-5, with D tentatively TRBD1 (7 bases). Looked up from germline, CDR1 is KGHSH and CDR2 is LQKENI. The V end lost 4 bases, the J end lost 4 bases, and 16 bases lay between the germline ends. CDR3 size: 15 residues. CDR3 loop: CASSQQGEVGETQYF. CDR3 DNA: TGTGCCAGCTCACAGCAGGGGGAGGTCGGAGAGACCCAGTACTTC.

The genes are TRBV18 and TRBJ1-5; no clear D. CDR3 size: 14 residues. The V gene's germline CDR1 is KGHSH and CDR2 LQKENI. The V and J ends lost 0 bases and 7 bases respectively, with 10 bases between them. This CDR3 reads CASSPPGVGQPQHF. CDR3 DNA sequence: TGTGCCAGCTCACCACCCGGGGTTGGCCAGCCCCAGCATTTT.

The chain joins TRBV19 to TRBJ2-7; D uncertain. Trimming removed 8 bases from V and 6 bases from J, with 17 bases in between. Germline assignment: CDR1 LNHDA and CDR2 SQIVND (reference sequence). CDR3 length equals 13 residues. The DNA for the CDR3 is TGTGCCAGTGGGCCCACTCCTGCTAGCGAGCAGTACTTC. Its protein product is CASGPTPASEQYF. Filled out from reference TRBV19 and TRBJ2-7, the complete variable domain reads DGGITQSPKYLFRKEGQNVTLSCEQNLNHDAMYWYRQDPGQGLRLIYYSQIVNDFQKGDIAEGYSVSREKKESFPLTVTSAQKNPTAFYLCASGPTPASEQYFGPGTRLTVT.

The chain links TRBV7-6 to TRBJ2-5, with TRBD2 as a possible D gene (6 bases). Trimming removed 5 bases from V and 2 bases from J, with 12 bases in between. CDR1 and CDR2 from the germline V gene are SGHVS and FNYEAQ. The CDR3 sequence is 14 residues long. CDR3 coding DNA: TGTGCCAGCAGCCTGACTAGATTTCAAGAGACCCAGTACTTC. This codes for CASSLTRFQETQYF.

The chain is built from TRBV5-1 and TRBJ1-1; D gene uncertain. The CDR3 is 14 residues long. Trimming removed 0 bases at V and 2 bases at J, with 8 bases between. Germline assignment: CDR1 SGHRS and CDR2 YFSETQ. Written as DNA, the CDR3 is TGCGCCAGCAGCTTGGTTCGGATCAACACTGAAGCTTTCTTT. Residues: CASSLVRINTEAFF.

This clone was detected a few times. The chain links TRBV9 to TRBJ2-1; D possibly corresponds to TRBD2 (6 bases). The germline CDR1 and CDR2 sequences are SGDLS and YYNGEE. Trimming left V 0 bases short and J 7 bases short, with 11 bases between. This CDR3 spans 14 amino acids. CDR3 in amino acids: CASSVGPRGNEQFF. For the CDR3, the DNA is TGTGCCAGCAGCGTAGGGCCCCGGGGGAATGAGCAGTTCTTC.

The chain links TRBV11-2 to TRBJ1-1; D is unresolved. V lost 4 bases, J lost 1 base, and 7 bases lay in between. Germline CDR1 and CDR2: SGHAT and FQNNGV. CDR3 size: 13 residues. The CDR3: CASSSFTNTEAFF. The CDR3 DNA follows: TGTGCCAGCAGCTCCTTTACGAACACTGAAGCTTTCTTT.

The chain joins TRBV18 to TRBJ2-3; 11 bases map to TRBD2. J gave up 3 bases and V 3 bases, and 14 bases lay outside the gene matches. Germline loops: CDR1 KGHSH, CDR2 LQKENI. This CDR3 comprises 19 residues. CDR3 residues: CASSPSGLAGTLPTDTQYF. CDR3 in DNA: TGTGCCAGCTCACCTAGTGGACTAGCGGGTACGCTACCAACAGATACGCAGTATTTT.

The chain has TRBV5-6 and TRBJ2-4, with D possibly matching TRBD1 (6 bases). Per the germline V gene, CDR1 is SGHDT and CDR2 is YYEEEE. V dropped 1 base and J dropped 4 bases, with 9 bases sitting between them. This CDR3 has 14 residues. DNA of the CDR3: TGTGCCAGCAGCTTGACAGGGTTGAAAAACATTCAGTACTTC. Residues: CASSLTGLKNIQYF.

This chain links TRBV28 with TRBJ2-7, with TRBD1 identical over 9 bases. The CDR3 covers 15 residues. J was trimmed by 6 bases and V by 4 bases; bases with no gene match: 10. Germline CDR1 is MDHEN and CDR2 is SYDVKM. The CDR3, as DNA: TGTGCCAGCAGTTCCCCTGGGGACAGGGAGGGCGAGCAGTACTTC. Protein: CASSSPGDREGEQYF.

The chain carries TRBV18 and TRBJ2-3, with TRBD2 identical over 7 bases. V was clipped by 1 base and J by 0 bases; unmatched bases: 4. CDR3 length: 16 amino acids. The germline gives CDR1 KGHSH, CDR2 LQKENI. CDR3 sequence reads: CASSPLSGSSTDTQYF. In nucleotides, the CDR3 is TGTGCCAGCTCACCACTTAGCGGGTCTAGCACAGATACGCAGTATTTT. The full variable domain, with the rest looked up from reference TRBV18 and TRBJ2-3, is NAGVMQNPRHLVRRRGQEARLRCSPMKGHSHVYWYRQLPEEGLKFMVYLQKENIIDESGMPKERFSAEFPKEGPSILRIQQVVRGDSAAYFCASSPLSGSSTDTQYFGPGTRLTVL.

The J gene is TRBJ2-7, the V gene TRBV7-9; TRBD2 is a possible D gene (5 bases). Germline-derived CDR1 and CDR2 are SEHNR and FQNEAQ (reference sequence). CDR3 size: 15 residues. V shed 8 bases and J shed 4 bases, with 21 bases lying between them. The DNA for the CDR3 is TGTGCCAGCGAGAAAGCGGTCGCAGCCCCATACGAGCAGTACTTC. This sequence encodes CASEKAVAAPYEQYF.

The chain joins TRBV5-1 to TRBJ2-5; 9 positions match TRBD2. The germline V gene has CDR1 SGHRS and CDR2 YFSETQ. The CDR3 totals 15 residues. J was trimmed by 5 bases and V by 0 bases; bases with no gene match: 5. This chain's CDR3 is CASSLAGSGSETQYF. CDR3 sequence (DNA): TGCGCCAGCAGCTTGGCGGGTAGCGGGAGTGAGACCCAGTACTTC.

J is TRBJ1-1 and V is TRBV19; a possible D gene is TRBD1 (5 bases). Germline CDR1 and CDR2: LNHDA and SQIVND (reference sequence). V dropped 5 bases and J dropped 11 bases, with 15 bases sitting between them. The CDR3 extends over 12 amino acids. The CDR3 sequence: CASSRDLLWAFF. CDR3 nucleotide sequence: TGTGCCAGTAGTCGGGACCTCCTCTGGGCTTTCTTT.

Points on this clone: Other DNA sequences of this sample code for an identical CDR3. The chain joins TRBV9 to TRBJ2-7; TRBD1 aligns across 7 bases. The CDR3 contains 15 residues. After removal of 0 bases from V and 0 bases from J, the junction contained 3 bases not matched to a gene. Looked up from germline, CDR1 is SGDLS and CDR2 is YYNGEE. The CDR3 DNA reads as TGTGCCAGCAGCGTAGGGGGGACAGACTCCTACGAGCAGTACTTC. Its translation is CASSVGGTDSYEQYF.

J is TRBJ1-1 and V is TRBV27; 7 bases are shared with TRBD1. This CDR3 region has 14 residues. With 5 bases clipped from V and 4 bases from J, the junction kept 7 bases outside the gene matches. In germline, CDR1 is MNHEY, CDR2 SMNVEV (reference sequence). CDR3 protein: CASSPRQGSTEAFF. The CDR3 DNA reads TGTGCCAGCAGTCCCCGACAGGGCAGCACTGAAGCTTTCTTT.

CDR3 nucleotides: TGTGCCAGCAGCACCAGTGGGACAGGGTCAGGGGAGCAGTACTTC. Translated: CASSTSGTGSGEQYF. This rearrangement joins TRBV11-3 to TRBJ2-7; 9 nucleotides line up with TRBD1. V was clipped by 5 bases and J by 7 bases; unmatched bases: 12. This CDR3 has 15 amino acids. Germline V lookup: CDR1 SGHNT, CDR2 YENEEA.